Below, 26 T cell receptor beta chains from the same sample are listed, as sequenced in a study of coeliac disease. Study-wide points: Control samples showed higher TRB and TRG clonality than intraepithelial and lamina propria samples in active celiac disease.

Produced via immunoSEQ multiplex PCR; TCRdb's table is partial and in-frame only. The sample has around 3,900 clones, less than 70% seen once. These receptors have no known antigen. The sequencing input was intraepithelial lymphocytes from the gut. Every receptor here comes from a man aged 65 to 85 with active celiac disease.

This clone was seen a few times. The chain employs TRBV4-1 and TRBJ1-4; possibly TRBD1 for D (5 bases). The ends were cut back, 0 bases at V and 7 bases at J, with 12 bases in the middle. The CDR3 contains 15 residues. CDR1 and CDR2 from the germline V gene are MGHRA and YSYEKL. For the CDR3, the DNA is TGCGCCAGCAGCCAAGAGTGGAGGGGCGCTGAAAAACTGTTTTTT. Its protein product is CASSQEWRGAEKLFF.

The chain employs TRBV2 and TRBJ1-5, with 10 bases matching TRBD1. The CDR3 covers 16 residues. Unmatched junction bases numbered 9, after V lost 6 bases and J lost 4 bases. The V gene's germline CDR1 is SNHLY and CDR2 FYNNEI. The CDR3 reads CASSHDRGRSNQPQHF. CDR3 DNA sequence: TGTGCCAGCAGCCACGACAGGGGGCGGAGTAATCAGCCCCAGCATTTT.

This clone was picked up one time. This sequence joins TRBV5-1 and TRBJ1-4, with D tentatively TRBD1 (5 bases). CDR1 SGHRS and CDR2 YFSETQ come from the germline V gene. There are 14 residues in the CDR3. V gave up 3 bases and J gave up 8 bases, with 14 bases separating them. The CDR3 loop is CASSSGGVGEKLFF. Written as DNA, the CDR3 is TGCGCCAGCAGCTCCGGGGGGGTTGGGGAAAAACTGTTTTTT.

The rearrangement links TRBV11-2 to TRBJ2-7; 9 nucleotides agree with TRBD1. The J segment lost 12 bases and the V segment lost 5 bases, leaving 11 bases of the junction unmatched. The CDR3 consists of 13 residues. Germline V gene sequence: CDR1 SGHAT, CDR2 FQNNGV. The CDR3 spells CASSPNRQGGTYF. In DNA, the CDR3 is TGTGCCAGCAGCCCAAATCGACAGGGGGGGACGTACTTC.

The CDR3 DNA reads TGTGCCAGCAGCCCCAGGAGGAACAGCCCGGGACTAGCGGGGAGCACAGATACGCAGTATTTT. As protein: CASSPRRNSPGLAGSTDTQYF. The gene calls are TRBV4-2 and TRBJ2-3; 13 bases line up with TRBD2. V trimming: 4 bases; J trimming: 0 bases; junction bases outside the gene matches: 16. CDR3 length: 21 amino acids. Germline CDR1 is LGHNA and CDR2 is YNFKEQ.

V is TRBV7-9 and J is TRBJ2-5, with 15 nucleotides matching TRBD2. This CDR3 contains 17 residues. From germline, CDR1 is SEHNR and CDR2 FQNEAQ (reference sequence). With V trimmed by 5 bases and J by 4 bases, 8 bases remained unmatched. The CDR3 region has the DNA TGTGCCAGCAGCGAAGGACTAGCGGGGGGGCCTTTAGAGACCCAGTACTTC. It translates to CASSEGLAGGPLETQYF. Full variable domain (rest looked up from reference TRBV7-9 and TRBJ2-5): DTGVSQNPRHKITKRGQNVTFRCDPISEHNRLYWYRQTLGQGPEFLTYFQNEAQLEKSRLLSDRFSAERPKGSFSTLEIQRTEQGDSAMYLCASSEGLAGGPLETQYFGPGTRLLVL.

The chain uses TRBV9 and TRBJ2-2, with 7 positions matching TRBD1. Trimming at V came to 6 bases and at J to 4 bases, leaving 6 bases not matched to a gene. The CDR3 is made up of 14 amino acids. Per the germline V gene, CDR1 is SGDLS and CDR2 is YYNGEE. The CDR3 loop is CASTTGTATGELFF. The CDR3 nucleotides read TGTGCCAGCACCACCGGGACAGCCACCGGGGAGCTGTTTTTT.

V is TRBV6-5 and J is TRBJ1-2; weak D call: TRBD1 (5 bases). The CDR3 length is 14 residues. V lost 4 bases to trimming and J lost 3 bases, with 12 bases between them. Germline-derived CDR1 and CDR2 are MNHEY and SVGAGI. This CDR3 reads CASSSRGGDYGYTF. Here the CDR3 DNA reads TGTGCCAGCAGTTCCCGGGGGGGTGACTATGGCTACACCTTC.

The chain has TRBV19 and TRBJ2-3; tentative D call: TRBD2 (5 bases). V lost 3 bases and J lost 1, with 14 bases in between. Germline CDR1 LNHDA, CDR2 SQIVND (reference sequence). The CDR3 spans 16 residues. The CDR3 DNA reads as TGTGCCAGTAGTATCCTTGGGAGCGCTGGCACAGATACGCAGTATTTT. It codes for CASSILGSAGTDTQYF.

Worth noting for this clone: Different DNA sequences within this sample yield the same CDR3. This sequence joins TRBV7-2 and TRBJ2-3; D gene unclear. Trimming took 5 bases from V and 1 from J, leaving 22 bases between them. Germline values: CDR1 SGHTA, CDR2 FQGNSA. The CDR3 covers 18 residues. The CDR3 loop reads CASSPQPSRLLRTDTQYF. CDR3 in DNA: TGTGCCAGCAGCCCCCAACCGAGTAGACTCCTTCGCACAGATACGCAGTATTTT. The entire variable domain, with the rest obtained from reference TRBV7-2 and TRBJ2-3, is as follows: GAGVSQSPSNKVTEKGKDVELRCDPISGHTALYWYRQSLGQGLEFLIYFQGNSAPDKSGLPSDRFSAERTGGSVSTLTIQRTQQEDSAVYLCASSPQPSRLLRTDTQYFGPGTRLTVL.

The genes are TRBV5-1 and TRBJ2-1; 9 positions agree with TRBD2. After removal of 4 bases from V and 4 bases from J, the junction contained 12 bases not matched to a gene. Per germline, CDR1 SGHRS and CDR2 YFSETQ. The CDR3 totals 17 residues. CDR3 region: CASSPSLAGAIYNEQFF. CDR3 bases: TGCGCCAGCAGCCCTTCTTTAGCGGGGGCTATATACAATGAGCAGTTCTTC.

The rearrangement uses TRBV18 and TRBJ2-7; D unclear. This CDR3 region has 12 residues. V gave up 3 bases and J gave up 2 bases, with 5 bases separating them. Germline V gene sequence: CDR1 KGHSH, CDR2 LQKENI. The CDR3 reads CASSPSPYEQYF. The CDR3 coding sequence is TGTGCCAGCTCACCGAGTCCCTACGAGCAGTACTTC. Full variable domain (remainder filled in from reference TRBV18 and TRBJ2-7): NAGVMQNPRHLVRRRGQEARLRCSPMKGHSHVYWYRQLPEEGLKFMVYLQKENIIDESGMPKERFSAEFPKEGPSILRIQQVVRGDSAAYFCASSPSPYEQYFGPGTRLTVT.

The chain recombines TRBV29-1 with TRBJ2-1; 10 nucleotides match TRBD2. The CDR3 totals 14 residues. The ends lost 2 bases at V and 7 bases at J; junction bases unmatched: 5. Germline CDR1 SQVTM, CDR2 ANQGSEA. CDR3 region: CSVEWPSGGNEQFF. The CDR3 coding sequence is TGCAGCGTTGAATGGCCTAGCGGGGGTAATGAGCAGTTCTTC.

This clone was found once. CDR3 in amino acids: CASSSQGGPTEAFF. The DNA for the CDR3 is TGTGCCAGCAGCTCTCAGGGCGGCCCTACTGAAGCTTTCTTT. The J gene is TRBJ1-1, the V gene TRBV7-9; TRBD1 might be the D (5 bases). The CDR3 runs 14 residues. Germline V gene lookup returns CDR1 SEHNR and CDR2 FQNEAQ (reference sequence). The ends were cut back, 4 bases at V and 5 bases at J, with 14 bases in the middle.

This clone is a singleton in its sample. This sequence joins TRBV7-8 and TRBJ2-7, with TRBD2 as a possible D gene (5 bases). Trimming shortened V by 1 base and J by 2 bases, and 18 bases separated the two germline ends. The length of the CDR3 is 17 residues. Germline CDR1 SGHVS, CDR2 FQNEAQ. The CDR3 here is CASSLVGLYGLTYEQYF. For the CDR3, the DNA is TGTGCCAGCAGCTTAGTCGGACTTTATGGGCTCACCTACGAGCAGTACTTC.

This rearrangement joins TRBV27 to TRBJ1-1; the D gene is possibly TRBD1 (6 bases). The CDR3 extends over 14 amino acids. The ends were cut back, 6 bases at V and 5 bases at J, with 16 bases in the middle. Germline V gene data show CDR1 as MNHEY and CDR2 as SMNVEV (reference sequence). The CDR3 coding sequence is TGTGCCAGCAGCTTAACAGGGTTTTATACTGAAGCTTTCTTT. Translated, it gives CASSLTGFYTEAFF.

This chain joins TRBV27 and TRBJ1-5; no firm D call. CDR3 size: 14 residues. Germline V gene sequence: CDR1 MNHEY, CDR2 SMNVEV (reference sequence). Trimming cost V 2 bases and J 6 bases, with 11 bases left between them. The CDR3 nucleotides read TGTGCCAGCAGTTTAACTCGCGGATCTCAGCCCCAGCATTTT. It codes for CASSLTRGSQPQHF.

This clone has only a few counts. This chain connects TRBV15 to TRBJ2-1, with D possibly being TRBD1 (5 bases). V was shortened by 2 bases and J by 0 bases, with 14 bases between the two germline ends. This CDR3 is built from 17 residues. Germline V lookup: CDR1 LNHNV, CDR2 YYDKDF (reference sequence). The CDR3 coding sequence is TGTGCCACCAGCAGAACAAATGGACACATCTCCTACAATGAGCAGTTCTTC. It translates to CATSRTNGHISYNEQFF.

The rearrangement joins TRBV15 to TRBJ2-4, with D perhaps matching TRBD1 (5 bases). The V gene lost 0 bases and the J gene lost 1 base, with 10 bases spanning the gap. CDR1 and CDR2 (germline): LNHNV, YYDKDF (reference sequence). CDR3 length: 16 amino acids. In DNA form, the CDR3 reads TGTGCCACCAGCAGAGATCAGGGTTGGGCCAAAAACATTCAGTACTTC. It codes for CATSRDQGWAKNIQYF.

V is TRBV5-6 and J is TRBJ1-1; 8 bases fit TRBD1. Germline V lookup: CDR1 SGHDT, CDR2 YYEEEE. CDR3 length equals 15 residues. J was trimmed by 1 base and V by 4 bases; bases with no gene match: 6. CDR3 sequence: CASSVRQGRNTEAFF. CDR3 nucleotide sequence: TGTGCCAGCAGCGTACGACAGGGGAGGAACACTGAAGCTTTCTTT.

This clone is deemed large (0.1 to 1%). The gene calls are TRBV10-2 and TRBJ2-7; a possible D gene is TRBD2 (6 bases). The CDR3 is made up of 17 amino acids. Germline V lookup: CDR1 WSHSY, CDR2 SAAADI. V shed 2 bases and J shed 3 bases, with 20 bases lying between them. The CDR3: CASSETLASETFYEQYF. As DNA, the CDR3 is TGCGCCAGCAGTGAGACCTTGGCTAGCGAAACTTTCTACGAGCAGTACTTC.

This clone showed up just a few times. CDR3 DNA sequence: TGTGCCTGGAGCCTGACTAGCGGGAGGACAGATACGCAGTATTTT. As protein: CAWSLTSGRTDTQYF. The V call is TRBV30, the J call TRBJ2-3, with 13 bases lining up with TRBD2. This CDR3 has 15 amino acids. Germline CDR1 and CDR2: GTSNPN and SVGIG (reference sequence). V dropped 3 bases and J dropped 3; count of bases not matched to a gene: 3.

J is TRBJ2-1 and V is TRBV6-4; TRBD1 might be the D (6 bases). CDR3 length: 15 residues. Germline V lookup: CDR1 MRHNA, CDR2 SNTAGT. With 5 bases removed from V and 5 bases from J, the gap between germline ends came to 16 bases. CDR3 sequence (DNA): TGTGCCAGCAGTCCACAGGGTTTGGAAAACAATGAGCAGTTCTTC. Protein sequence: CASSPQGLENNEQFF.

This clone was picked up a small number of times. DNA of the CDR3: TGTGCCTGGGGGGACAGACCTAATTCACCCCTCCACTTT. Protein product: CAWGDRPNSPLHF. The chain couples TRBV30 to TRBJ1-6, with 7 bases aligning to TRBD1. CDR3 size: 13 residues. The germline V gene has CDR1 GTSNPN and CDR2 SVGIG (reference sequence). V lost 5 bases and J lost 6; bases outside the gene matches: 4. Complete variable domain (other parts from reference TRBV30 and TRBJ1-6): SQTIHQWPATLVQPVGSPLSLECTVEGTSNPNLYWYRQAAGRGLQLLFYSVGIGQISSEVPQNLSASRPQDRQFILSSKKLLLSDSGFYLCAWGDRPNSPLHFGNGTRLTVT.

This chain links TRBV7-9 with TRBJ1-4; D not resolved. Germline values: CDR1 SEHNR, CDR2 FQNEAQ (reference sequence). V lost 5 bases, J lost 8 bases, and 12 bases lay in between. The CDR3 extends over 13 amino acids. In DNA, the CDR3 is TGTGCCAGCAGCCCACCGATTGAGGAAAAACTGTTTTTT. This sequence encodes CASSPPIEEKLFF.

V gene TRBV5-1 combines with J gene TRBJ2-2, with D perhaps TRBD1 (5 bases). This CDR3 has 14 residues. In germline, CDR1 is SGHRS, CDR2 YFSETQ. Trimming pared 5 bases from V and 0 bases from J, leaving 8 bases between. CDR3 amino acids: CASRDRTNTGELFF. The CDR3 nucleotides are TGCGCCAGCAGAGACAGAACGAACACCGGGGAGCTGTTTTTT.